These 4 T cell receptor beta chains were sequenced from one sample in a study of Graves' ophthalmopathy and Graves' hyperthyroidism. Amplifying from RNA transcripts, the study obtained TCR beta CDR3 regions. An opening RT-PCR round employed HTBI primers and preceded a second-round multiplex PCR. TCRdb reprocessed the multiplex PCR reads with MiXCR, giving one entry per CDR3 protein. The sample carries more than 1,000,000 distinct CDR3 sequences, 35% to 40% recorded once. Sequenced material: peripheral blood or thyroid tissue (not recorded which). Receptors were obtained from an adult man with Graves' hyperthyroidism.

Ten or more counts support this clonotype. The rearrangement uses TRBV7-2 and TRBJ2-5; 7 bases map to TRBD1. J gave up 5 bases and V 7 bases, and 10 bases lay outside the gene matches. CDR1 is SGHTA, CDR2 FQGNSA, per germline. This CDR3 comprises 14 residues. The CDR3 loop is CASKEKQGWETQYF. CDR3 nucleotides: TGTGCCAGCAAAGAAAAACAGGGGTGGGAGACCCAGTACTTC.

This clonotype appeared many times. This chain connects TRBV7-2 to TRBJ2-7; 8 bases are shared with TRBD2. This CDR3 region has 16 residues. Germline lookup yields CDR1 SGHTA and CDR2 FQGNSA. Unmatched junction bases numbered 10, after V lost 3 bases and J lost 3 bases. The CDR3 bases are TGTGCCAGCAGCTTGAATGGCGGGAGGCCCGGCTACGAGCAGTACTTC. Residues: CASSLNGGRPGYEQYF.

The chain links TRBV7-2 to TRBJ1-2; 7 nucleotides agree with TRBD1. CDR1 SGHTA and CDR2 FQGNSA come from the germline V gene. The J segment lost 2 bases and the V segment lost 5 bases, leaving 11 bases of the junction unmatched. This CDR3 is 16 amino acids long. CDR3 nucleotides: TGTGCCAGCAGCCAAAGGGACAGTCTTTTAAACTATGGCTACACCTTC. Translating gives CASSQRDSLLNYGYTF.

Many counts were recorded for this clonotype. The CDR3 here is CSARLGAQGNEKLFF. CDR3 nucleotide sequence: TGCAGTGCTAGATTGGGGGCGCAGGGTAATGAAAAACTGTTTTTT. This rearrangement joins TRBV20-1 to TRBJ1-4; possibly TRBD1 for D (6 bases). This CDR3 has 15 residues. Germline CDR1 and CDR2: DFQATT and SNEGSKA (reference sequence). V lost 2 bases, J lost 4 bases, and 14 bases lay in between.